This TCR beta chain was sequenced for a study of CD8 T cell repertoires and HIV-1 epitope variants. As to this clone: Its target is not known. Compared with germline, one end of the junction differs, possibly owing to a read error.

The method was immunoSEQ multiplex PCR; TCRdb's version includes in-frame clones alone and lacks a portion of them. There are some 5,000 clones in the sample; about 70% occur only once, and roughly 45% lies in the top ten. Germline values: CDR1 MDHEN, CDR2 SYDVKM. This CDR3 region has 17 residues. This TCR was recovered from a male donor with HIV. This chain uses TRBV28 with TRBJ1-5, with a weak D call TRBD1 (6 bases). The sequencing input was cultured CD8+ T cells derived from PBMCs. Here the CDR3 reads CASCFGGAGGSNQPQHF. The CDR3 DNA is TGTGCCAGCTGTTTTGGGGGGGCTGGGGGAAGCAATCAGCCCCAGCATTTT.